The 18 T cell receptor beta chains below were found in one sample sequenced in a study of blood T cell repertoires in COVID-19. Assay used: immunoSEQ multiplex PCR; TCRdb lists only in-frame clones, some missing. The sample yields around 180,000 clones, 82% seen once. Sample: peripheral blood. All receptors derive from an elderly woman with active or convalescent COVID-19.

V and J are TRBV5-6 and TRBJ2-5, with D possibly TRBD1 on 5 matching bases. Deletions cut 6 bases from V and 7 bases from J, with 16 bases between. Germline CDR1 reads SGHDT; CDR2 reads YYEEEE. This CDR3 is built from 13 residues. The CDR3 DNA is TGTGCCAGCATCCTTGGGGCAGGCCCGACCCAGTACTTC. It translates to CASILGAGPTQYF.

This chain links TRBV20-1 with TRBJ2-7; 7 bases agree with TRBD1. Germline V lookup: CDR1 DFQATT, CDR2 SNEGSKA (reference sequence). The V segment lost 3 bases and the J segment 6 bases; nucleotides outside the gene matches: 11. CDR3 length equals 14 residues. The CDR3 region has the DNA TGCAGTGCTAGTCTTTCGGGACAGCTCGCCGAGCAGTACTTC. This gives the protein CSASLSGQLAEQYF.

This clone was found once. The chain uses TRBV27 and TRBJ1-4; TRBD1 aligns across 12 bases. CDR1 MNHEY and CDR2 SMNVEV come from the germline V gene (reference sequence). The CDR3 runs 15 residues. After removal of 10 bases from V and 8 bases from J, the junction contained 11 bases not matched to a gene. As DNA, the CDR3 is TGTGCCACCAGGAGGGGACAGGGGGCCGGCGAAAAACTGTTTTTT. It specifies CATRRGQGAGEKLFF. Based on the CDR3 plus reference TRBV27 and TRBJ1-4, the full variable domain is EAQVTQNPRYLITVTGKKLTVTCSQNMNHEYMSWYRQDPGLGLRQIYYSMNVEVTDKGDVPEGYKVSRKEKRNFPLILESPSPNQTSLYFCATRRGQGAGEKLFFGSGTQLSVL.

V gene TRBV9 combines with J gene TRBJ1-2, with D uncertain. The CDR3 is 15 residues long. Germline lookup yields CDR1 SGDLS and CDR2 YYNGEE. The germline V and J ends were trimmed by 4 bases and 0 bases, with 13 bases remaining between them. As DNA, the CDR3 is TGTGCCAGCAGCCCCCGCGGCCAAACTAACTATGGCTACACCTTC. Residues: CASSPRGQTNYGYTF.

The sample holds one count of this clone. The J gene is TRBJ2-1, the V gene TRBV5-4; 7 nucleotides match TRBD1. Germline V gene data show CDR1 as SGHNT and CDR2 as YYREEE (reference sequence). The junction had 7 bases not matched to a gene; V was cut back by 6 bases and J by 4 bases. This CDR3 is built from 14 residues. The CDR3 nucleotides are TGTGCCAGCACCCCGGCAGGGGGTTACAATGAGCAGTTCTTC. It codes for CASTPAGGYNEQFF.

In this sample, this clone turned up once. The chain recombines TRBV2 with TRBJ1-1, with TRBD1 matching over 8 bases. Germline V gene data show CDR1 as SNHLY and CDR2 as FYNNEI. CDR3 size: 14 residues. V lost 5 bases, J lost 4 bases, and 6 bases stayed unmatched. CDR3 sequence: CASSQFTGGTEAFF. The CDR3 coding sequence is TGTGCCAGCAGTCAATTCACAGGGGGCACTGAAGCTTTCTTT. Full variable domain (missing parts from reference TRBV2 and TRBJ1-1): EPEVTQTPSHQVTQMGQEVILRCVPISNHLYFYWYRQILGQKVEFLVSFYNNEISEKSEIFDDQFSVERPDGSNFTLKIRSTKLEDSAMYFCASSQFTGGTEAFFGQGTRLTVV.

This sequence joins TRBV11-2 and TRBJ2-3; D possibly corresponds to TRBD2 (6 bases). The CDR3 totals 19 residues. Trimming cost V 1 base and J 4 bases, with 24 bases left between them. Germline assignment: CDR1 SGHAT and CDR2 FQNNGV. This chain's CDR3 is CASSLGLVGWGVSADTQYF. CDR3 coding DNA: TGTGCCAGCAGCTTAGGGCTCGTTGGTTGGGGGGTTTCGGCAGATACGCAGTATTTT.

This clone appeared once. This chain joins TRBV6-8 and TRBJ2-5, with TRBD2 matching over 10 bases. The V segment lost 4 bases and the J segment 5 bases; nucleotides outside the gene matches: 4. The CDR3 totals 14 residues. Germline CDR1 and CDR2: MNHGY and SAAAGT. The CDR3 coding sequence is TGTGCCAGCAGTTGGAAAGCGGGAGGGGAGACCCAGTACTTC. Amino acids: CASSWKAGGETQYF.

This clone was detected a few times. The rearrangement joins TRBV7-9 to TRBJ2-1, with D unclear. The CDR3 runs 13 residues. Germline CDR1 SEHNR, CDR2 FQNEAQ (reference sequence). Trimming took off 4 bases at V and 6 bases at J, with 10 bases between the two ends. The CDR3 spells CASSSIGPNEQFF. The CDR3 DNA reads TGTGCCAGCAGCTCGATCGGTCCCAATGAGCAGTTCTTC.

V is TRBV20-1 and J is TRBJ1-2; D is undetermined. CDR1 is DFQATT and CDR2 is SNEGSKA in the germline V gene (reference sequence). The CDR3 is 11 residues long. CDR3 sequence (DNA): TGCAGCGCAAGATATAACTATGGCTACACCTTC. This gives the protein CSARYNYGYTF.

The chain employs TRBV30 and TRBJ2-5; TRBD2 aligns across 14 bases. V lost 5 bases, J lost 5 bases, and 1 base stayed unmatched. The germline V gene encodes CDR1 GTSNPN and CDR2 SVGIG (reference sequence). The CDR3 has 13 amino acids. The CDR3 protein is CAWGLAGGETQYF. The CDR3 region has the DNA TGTGCCTGGGGACTAGCGGGAGGCGAGACCCAGTACTTC.

The rearrangement joins TRBV21-1 to TRBJ1-5. TRBV21-1 is a pseudogene segment. The CDR3 runs 15 residues. CDR3 region: CASSGPPGKKQPQHF. DNA for the CDR3: TGTGCCAGCAGCGGCCCCCCGGGGAAGAAACAGCCCCAGCATTTT.

This chain links TRBV5-1 with TRBJ1-2; 8 bases agree with TRBD1. CDR1 and CDR2 (germline): SGHRS, YFSETQ. This CDR3 is built from 15 residues. Trimming at V came to 2 bases and at J to 2 bases, leaving 5 bases not matched to a gene. The CDR3 spells CASSFTGGLNYGYTF. Written as DNA, the CDR3 is TGCGCCAGCAGCTTCACAGGGGGATTAAACTATGGCTACACCTTC.

The J gene is TRBJ1-6, the V gene TRBV5-1, with TRBD1 matching 9 bases. From germline, CDR1 is SGHRS and CDR2 YFSETQ. The CDR3 length is 14 residues. V trimming: 2 bases; J trimming: 8 bases; junction bases outside the gene matches: 2. This CDR3 is CASSFRQGDSPLHF. The CDR3 region has the DNA TGCGCCAGCAGCTTCCGACAGGGGGATTCACCCCTCCACTTT.

The rearrangement joins TRBV14 to TRBJ1-1; no firm D call. The germline V gene has CDR1 SGHDN and CDR2 FVKESK. The V and J ends lost 0 bases and 0 bases respectively, with 5 bases between them. The CDR3 runs 14 residues. In nucleotides, the CDR3 is TGTGCCAGCAGCCAAGAGGCTGTGAACACTGAAGCTTTCTTT. This sequence encodes CASSQEAVNTEAFF. Drawing the rest from reference TRBV14 and TRBJ1-1, the complete variable domain is EAGVTQFPSHSVIEKGQTVTLRCDPISGHDNLYWYRRVMGKEIKFLLHFVKESKQDESGMPNNRFLAERTGGTYSTLKVQPAELEDSGVYFCASSQEAVNTEAFFGQGTRLTVV.

The chain recombines TRBV18 with TRBJ1-5, with a weak D call TRBD1 (5 bases). From germline, CDR1 is KGHSH and CDR2 LQKENI. Trimming removed 4 bases at V and 4 bases at J, with 11 bases between. CDR3 length: 14 amino acids. CDR3 DNA sequence: TGTGCCAGCTCACAAGACAGTGTTAATCAGCCCCAGCATTTT. It codes for CASSQDSVNQPQHF.

The chain is built from TRBV10-1 and TRBJ2-1, with 10 bases fitting TRBD2. CDR1 is WNHNN and CDR2 is SYGVQD in the germline V gene (reference sequence). J was trimmed by 5 bases and V by 0 bases; bases with no gene match: 4. The CDR3 runs 16 residues. The CDR3, as DNA: TGCGCCAGCAGTGAGTCTAGCGGGAGGTTTAACAATGAGCAGTTCTTC. This translates into CASSESSGRFNNEQFF.

This clone was observed a handful of times. The chain combines TRBV4-1 with TRBJ1-5; 8 bases map to TRBD1. Germline CDR1 MGHRA, CDR2 YSYEKL. The CDR3 has 14 amino acids. V lost 4 bases to trimming and J lost 7 bases; unmatched junction nucleotides: 6. The CDR3 nucleotides read TGCGCCAGCAGCCTAATACGGACAGGGCAGCCCCAGCATTTT. Translation gives CASSLIRTGQPQHF.